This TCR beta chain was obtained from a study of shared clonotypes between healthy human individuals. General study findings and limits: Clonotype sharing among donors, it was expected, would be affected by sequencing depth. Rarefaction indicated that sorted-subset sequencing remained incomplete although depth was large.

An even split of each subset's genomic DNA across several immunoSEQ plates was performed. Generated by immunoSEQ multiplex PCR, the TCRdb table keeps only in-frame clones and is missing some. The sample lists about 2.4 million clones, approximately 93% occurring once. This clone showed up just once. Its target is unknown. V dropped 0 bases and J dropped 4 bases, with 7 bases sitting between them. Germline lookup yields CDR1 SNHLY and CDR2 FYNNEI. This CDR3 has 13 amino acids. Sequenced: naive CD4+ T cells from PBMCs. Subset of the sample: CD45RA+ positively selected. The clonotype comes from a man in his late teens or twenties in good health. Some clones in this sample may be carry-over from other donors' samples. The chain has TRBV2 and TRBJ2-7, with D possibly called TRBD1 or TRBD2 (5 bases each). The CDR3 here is CASSEARGYEQYF. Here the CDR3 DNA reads TGTGCCAGCAGTGAAGCGAGGGGATACGAGCAGTACTTC.